One and the same sample provided the 13 T cell receptor beta chains below, sequenced in a study of cytomegalovirus exposure and HLA in healthy donors. In the PCR, 60 Vbeta and 13 Jbeta primers were used. Assay: immunoSEQ multiplex PCR; the TCRdb copy retains only in-frame clones and omits some. Here the sample spans roughly 160,000 clones, 60% to 80% being singletons. Input material: PBMCs. The receptor source for this set is a man in his thirties or forties in good health and CMV-seropositive.

The V call is TRBV6-1, the J call TRBJ2-3, with 10 nucleotides matching TRBD1. Per the germline V gene, CDR1 is MNHNS and CDR2 is SASEGT. The V gene end was trimmed by 4 bases and the J gene end by 5 bases; junction bases not matched to a gene: 6. The CDR3 covers 15 residues. CDR3 sequence (DNA): TGTGCCAGCAGTGTGGGACAGGGGATCATAGATACGCAGTATTTT. This gives the protein CASSVGQGIIDTQYF.

The chain is built from TRBV11-2 and TRBJ2-3, with TRBD2 identical over 8 bases. Trimming took 0 bases from V and 3 from J; bases not matched to a gene: 5. The CDR3 consists of 16 residues. CDR1 and CDR2 (germline): SGHAT, FQNNGV. The CDR3 sequence is CASSLDLGLATDTQYF. The CDR3 coding sequence is TGTGCCAGCAGCTTAGACCTAGGACTAGCAACAGATACGCAGTATTTT.

This chain connects TRBV28 to TRBJ2-1; 8 nucleotides match TRBD2. Germline values: CDR1 MDHEN, CDR2 SYDVKM. CDR3 length: 13 residues. Trimming at V came to 6 bases and at J to 4 bases, leaving 2 bases not matched to a gene. Here the CDR3 DNA reads TGTGCCAGCAGGGGCGGGGGGTACAATGAGCAGTTCTTC. Protein product: CASRGGGYNEQFF.

V gene TRBV4-1 combines with J gene TRBJ2-1; tentatively, D is TRBD1 (6 bases). The ends were cut back, 2 bases at V and 12 bases at J, with 14 bases in the middle. The V gene's germline CDR1 is MGHRA and CDR2 YSYEKL. The CDR3 is 13 residues long. CDR3 sequence reads: CASSQIGQRGQFF. The CDR3, as DNA: TGCGCCAGCAGCCAAATTGGACAGAGGGGGCAGTTCTTC.

Only a few counts were recorded for this clone. Other DNA sequences from this sample encode an identical CDR3 as well. The rearrangement links TRBV9 to TRBJ1-1; D gene unclear. From germline, CDR1 is SGDLS and CDR2 YYNGEE. The CDR3 is 13 residues long. Trimming pared 0 bases from V and 2 bases from J, leaving 5 bases between. CDR3 in DNA: TGTGCCAGCAGCGTAGCCCCAAACACTGAAGCTTTCTTT. Encoded protein: CASSVAPNTEAFF.

The genes are TRBV27 and TRBJ2-1; no clear D gene. V lost 5 bases to trimming and J lost 7 bases, with 9 bases between them. From germline, CDR1 is MNHEY and CDR2 SMNVEV (reference sequence). The CDR3 consists of 12 residues. CDR3 residues: CASSLLGNEQFF. CDR3 sequence (DNA): TGTGCCAGCAGTCTGCTAGGTAATGAGCAGTTCTTC.

The gene calls are TRBV5-4 and TRBJ2-3; possible D gene TRBD1, 5 bases. Germline values: CDR1 SGHNT, CDR2 YYREEE (reference sequence). The germline V and J ends were trimmed by 0 bases and 1 base, with 9 bases remaining between them. The CDR3 sequence is 15 residues long. The chain's CDR3 is CASSLAIGGTDTQYF. DNA for the CDR3: TGTGCCAGCAGCTTGGCAATAGGGGGCACAGATACGCAGTATTTT.

With respect to this clone: One end of the junction is discordant with germline, which a read error may explain. This chain uses TRBV30 with TRBJ1-5; D unclear. This CDR3 comprises 14 residues. Germline lookup yields CDR1 GTSNPN and CDR2 SVGIG (reference sequence). The CDR3 DNA reads as TGTTCCTGGAGCGACACTTTGAGCAATCAGCCCCAGCATTTT. The encoded protein is CSWSDTLSNQPQHF.

This clone was counted many times. The V and J genes are TRBV19 and TRBJ1-6; D not resolved. The length of the CDR3 is 15 residues. The V and J ends lost 2 bases and 10 bases respectively, with 15 bases between them. The germline V gene encodes CDR1 LNHDA and CDR2 SQIVND (reference sequence). The CDR3 here is CASSIYPRSGSPLHF. The CDR3 DNA reads as TGTGCCAGTAGTATATATCCTCGAAGTGGCTCACCCCTCCACTTT.

The chain combines TRBV5-6 with TRBJ2-1; TRBD1 might be the D (6 bases). The V end was cut by 4 bases, the J end by 0 bases, with 11 bases between. The CDR3 loop spans 15 amino acids. The V gene's germline CDR1 is SGHDT and CDR2 YYEEEE. CDR3 in DNA: TGTGCCAGCAGCGCCAGGGGTAGCTCCTACAATGAGCAGTTCTTC. Amino acids: CASSARGSSYNEQFF.

V gene TRBV19 combines with J gene TRBJ2-5, with D tentatively TRBD2 (6 bases). The CDR3 is 14 residues long. Germline lookup yields CDR1 LNHDA and CDR2 SQIVND (reference sequence). V shed 5 bases and J shed 5 bases, with 15 bases lying between them. The CDR3 bases are TGTGCCAGTAGTCAGTGGAGGGAAATTGAGACCCAGTACTTC. Amino acids: CASSQWREIETQYF. Filled out from reference TRBV19 and TRBJ2-5, the complete variable domain reads DGGITQSPKYLFRKEGQNVTLSCEQNLNHDAMYWYRQDPGQGLRLIYYSQIVNDFQKGDIAEGYSVSREKKESFPLTVTSAQKNPTAFYLCASSQWREIETQYFGPGTRLLVL.

The chain links TRBV18 to TRBJ2-3; 8 nucleotides agree with TRBD2. The CDR3 is 15 amino acids. J gave up 0 bases and V 10 bases, and 9 bases lay outside the gene matches. Germline V gene sequence: CDR1 KGHSH, CDR2 LQKENI. In nucleotides, the CDR3 is TGTGCCACCCCCGCGGGGGGATCTAGCACAGATACGCAGTATTTT. Encoded protein: CATPAGGSSTDTQYF. The variable domain in full, completed from reference TRBV18 and TRBJ2-3, reads NAGVMQNPRHLVRRRGQEARLRCSPMKGHSHVYWYRQLPEEGLKFMVYLQKENIIDESGMPKERFSAEFPKEGPSILRIQQVVRGDSAAYFCATPAGGSSTDTQYFGPGTRLTVL.

The chain links TRBV4-3 to TRBJ2-3; D remains ambiguous. Trimming cost V 6 bases and J 2 bases, with 18 bases left between them. Germline V gives CDR1 LGHNA, CDR2 YSLEER. CDR3 size: 16 residues. CDR3: CASRAKIISNTDTQYF. As DNA, the CDR3 is TGCGCCAGCAGAGCCAAGATCATATCAAACACAGATACGCAGTATTTT.